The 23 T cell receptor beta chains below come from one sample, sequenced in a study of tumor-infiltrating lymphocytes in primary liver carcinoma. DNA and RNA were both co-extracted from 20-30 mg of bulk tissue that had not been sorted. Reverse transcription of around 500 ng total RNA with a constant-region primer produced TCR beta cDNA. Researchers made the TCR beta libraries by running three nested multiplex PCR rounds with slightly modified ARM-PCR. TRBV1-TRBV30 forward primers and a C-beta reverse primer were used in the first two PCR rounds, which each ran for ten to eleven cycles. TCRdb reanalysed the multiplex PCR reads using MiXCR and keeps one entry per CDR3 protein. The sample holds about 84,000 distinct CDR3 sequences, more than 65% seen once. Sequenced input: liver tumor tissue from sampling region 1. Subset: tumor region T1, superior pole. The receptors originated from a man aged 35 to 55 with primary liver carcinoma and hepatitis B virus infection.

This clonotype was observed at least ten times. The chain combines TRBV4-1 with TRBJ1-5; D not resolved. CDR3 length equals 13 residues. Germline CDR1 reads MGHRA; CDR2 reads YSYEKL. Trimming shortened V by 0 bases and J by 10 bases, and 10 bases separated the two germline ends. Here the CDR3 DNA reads TGCGCCAGCAGCCAAGAGGGTGCAGCTCCCCAGCATTTT. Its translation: CASSQEGAAPQHF.

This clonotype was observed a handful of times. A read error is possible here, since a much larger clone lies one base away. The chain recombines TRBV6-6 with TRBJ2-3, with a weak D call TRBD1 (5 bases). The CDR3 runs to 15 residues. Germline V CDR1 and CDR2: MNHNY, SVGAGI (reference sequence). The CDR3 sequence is CASSSRALHTGTQYF. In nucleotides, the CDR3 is TGTGCCAGCAGTTCCCGGGCCCTACACACAGGTACGCAGTATTTT.

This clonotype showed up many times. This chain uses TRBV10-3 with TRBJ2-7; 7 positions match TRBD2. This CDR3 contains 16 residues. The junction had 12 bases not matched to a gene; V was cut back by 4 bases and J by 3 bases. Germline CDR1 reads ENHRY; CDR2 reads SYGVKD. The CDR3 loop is CAISGAFSGKHYEQYF. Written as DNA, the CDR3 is TGTGCCATCAGTGGAGCCTTCAGCGGGAAACACTACGAGCAGTACTTC.

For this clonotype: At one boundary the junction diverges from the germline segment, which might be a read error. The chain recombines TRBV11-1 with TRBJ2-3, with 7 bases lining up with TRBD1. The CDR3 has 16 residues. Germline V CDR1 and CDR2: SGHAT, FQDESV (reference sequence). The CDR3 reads CASGTAQGTRADTHYF. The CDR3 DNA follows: TGTGCCAGCGGCACCGCACAGGGGACCCGAGCAGATACGCATTATTTT. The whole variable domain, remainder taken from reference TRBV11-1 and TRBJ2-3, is EAEVAQSPRYKITEKSQAVAFWCDPISGHATLYWYRQILGQGPELLVQFQDESVVDDSQLPKDRFSAERLKGVDSTLKIQPAELGDSAMYLCASGTAQGTRADTHYFGPGTRLTVL.

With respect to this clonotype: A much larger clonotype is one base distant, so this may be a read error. The CDR3 here is CATSPGEDGEKLFF. DNA of the CDR3: TGTGCCACCAGTCCGGGAGAGGACGGTGAAAAACTGTTTTTT. V gene TRBV24-1 combines with J gene TRBJ1-4; D is unresolved. This CDR3 is 14 amino acids long. V was trimmed by 6 bases and J by 7 bases, leaving 14 bases between them. The V gene's germline CDR1 is KGHDR and CDR2 SFDVKD.

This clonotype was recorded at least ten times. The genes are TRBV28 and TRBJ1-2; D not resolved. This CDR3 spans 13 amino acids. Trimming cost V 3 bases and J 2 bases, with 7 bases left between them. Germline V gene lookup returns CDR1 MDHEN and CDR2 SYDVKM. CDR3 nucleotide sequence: TGTGCCAGCAGTTTGCCCCACAACTATGGCTACACCTTC. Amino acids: CASSLPHNYGYTF.

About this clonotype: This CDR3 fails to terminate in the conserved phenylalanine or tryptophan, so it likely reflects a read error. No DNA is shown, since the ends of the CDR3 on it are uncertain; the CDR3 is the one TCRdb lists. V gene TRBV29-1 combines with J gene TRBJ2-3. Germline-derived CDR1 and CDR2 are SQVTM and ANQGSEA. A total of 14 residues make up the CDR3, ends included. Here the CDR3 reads CSVESWQGPDTLYY.

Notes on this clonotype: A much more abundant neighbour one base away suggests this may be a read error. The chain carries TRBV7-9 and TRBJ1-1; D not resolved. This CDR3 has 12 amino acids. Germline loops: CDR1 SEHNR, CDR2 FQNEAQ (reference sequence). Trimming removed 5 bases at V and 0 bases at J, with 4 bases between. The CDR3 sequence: CASSLMNTEAFF. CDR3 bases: TGTGCCAGCAGCCTAATGAACACTGAAGCTTTCTTT.

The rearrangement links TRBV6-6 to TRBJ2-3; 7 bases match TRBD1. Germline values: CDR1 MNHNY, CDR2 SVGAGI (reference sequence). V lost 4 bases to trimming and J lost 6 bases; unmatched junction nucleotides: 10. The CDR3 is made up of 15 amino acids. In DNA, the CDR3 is TGTGCCAGCAGTTTCATGGGGACAGCCACGGATACGCAGTATTTT. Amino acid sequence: CASSFMGTATDTQYF.

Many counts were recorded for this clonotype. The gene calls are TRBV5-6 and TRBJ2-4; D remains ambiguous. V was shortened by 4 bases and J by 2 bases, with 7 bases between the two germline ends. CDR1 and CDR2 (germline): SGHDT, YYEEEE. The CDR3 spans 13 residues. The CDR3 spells CASSGVSKNIQYF. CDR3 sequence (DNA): TGTGCCAGCAGCGGGGTGTCCAAAAACATTCAGTACTTC. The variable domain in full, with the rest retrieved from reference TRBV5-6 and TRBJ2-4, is DAGVTQSPTHLIKTRGQQVTLRCSPKSGHDTVSWYQQALGQGPQFIFQYYEEEERQRGNFPDRFSGHQFPNYSSELNVNALLLGDSALYLCASSGVSKNIQYFGAGTRLSVL.

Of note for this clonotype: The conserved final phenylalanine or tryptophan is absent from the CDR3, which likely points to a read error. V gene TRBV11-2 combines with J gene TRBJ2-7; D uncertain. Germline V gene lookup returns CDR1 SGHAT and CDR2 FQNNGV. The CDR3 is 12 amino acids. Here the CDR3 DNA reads TGTACCAGCAGCCCGGGTGGCTACGAGCAGTACTCC. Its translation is CTSSPGGYEQYS.

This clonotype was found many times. The CDR3 DNA is TGTGCCAGCAGTCTCACAGGGGGTGGCTACGAGCAGTACTTC. Its translation is CASSLTGGGYEQYF. This sequence joins TRBV7-9 and TRBJ2-7; TRBD1 aligns across 8 bases. V gave up 6 bases and J gave up 3 bases; unmatched junction bases: 7. The CDR3 spans 14 residues. In germline, CDR1 is SEHNR, CDR2 FQNEAQ (reference sequence).

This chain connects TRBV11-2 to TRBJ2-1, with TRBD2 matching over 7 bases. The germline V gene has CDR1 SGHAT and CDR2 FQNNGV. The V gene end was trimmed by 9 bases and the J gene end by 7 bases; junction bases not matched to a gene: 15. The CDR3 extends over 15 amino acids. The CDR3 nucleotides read TGTGCCAGGAGCCTAACTGGCGGCGGGGGAAATGAGCAGTTCTTC. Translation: CARSLTGGGGNEQFF.

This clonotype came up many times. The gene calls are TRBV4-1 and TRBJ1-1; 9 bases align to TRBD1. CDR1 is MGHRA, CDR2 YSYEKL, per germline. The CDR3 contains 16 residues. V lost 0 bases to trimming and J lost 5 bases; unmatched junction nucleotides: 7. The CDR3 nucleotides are TGCGCCAGCAGCCAAGATCTTGCGGACAGGGGTACTGAAGCTTTCTTT. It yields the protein CASSQDLADRGTEAFF.

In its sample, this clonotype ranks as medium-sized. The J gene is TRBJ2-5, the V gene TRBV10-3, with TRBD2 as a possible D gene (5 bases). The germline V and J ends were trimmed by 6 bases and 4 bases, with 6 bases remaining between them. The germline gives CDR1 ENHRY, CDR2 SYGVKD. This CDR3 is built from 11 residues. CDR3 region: CAIREAETQYF. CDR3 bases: TGTGCCATCAGGGAGGCAGAGACCCAGTACTTC.

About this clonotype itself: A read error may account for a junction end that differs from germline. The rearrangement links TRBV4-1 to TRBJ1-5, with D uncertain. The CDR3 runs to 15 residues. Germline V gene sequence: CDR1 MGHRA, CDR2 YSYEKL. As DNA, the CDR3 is TGCGCCAGTAGCCAAGAAGGAGGGAGCAATCAGCCCCAGCATTTT. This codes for CASSQEGGSNQPQHF.

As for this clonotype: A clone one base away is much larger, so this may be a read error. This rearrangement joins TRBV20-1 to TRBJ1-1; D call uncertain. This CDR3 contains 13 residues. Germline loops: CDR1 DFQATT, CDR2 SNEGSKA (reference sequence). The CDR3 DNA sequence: TGCAGTGCTAGATCTGGATATGGCACTGAAGCTTGCTTT. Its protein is CSARSGYGTEACF.

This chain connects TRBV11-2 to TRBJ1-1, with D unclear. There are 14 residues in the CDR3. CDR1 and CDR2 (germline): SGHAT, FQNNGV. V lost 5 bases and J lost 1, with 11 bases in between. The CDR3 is CASSPLGANTEAFF. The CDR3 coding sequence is TGTGCCAGCAGCCCCCTGGGAGCGAACACTGAAGCTTTCTTT.

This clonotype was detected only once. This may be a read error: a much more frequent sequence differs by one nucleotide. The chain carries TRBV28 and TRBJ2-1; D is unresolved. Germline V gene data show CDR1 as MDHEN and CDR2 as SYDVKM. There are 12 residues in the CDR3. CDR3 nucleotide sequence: TGTGTCAGCAGTTTAGGACCCAATGAGCAGTTCTTC. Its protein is CVSSLGPNEQFF.

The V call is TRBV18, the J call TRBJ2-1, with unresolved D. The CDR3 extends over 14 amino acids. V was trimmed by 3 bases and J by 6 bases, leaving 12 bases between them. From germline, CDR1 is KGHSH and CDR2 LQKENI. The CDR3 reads CASSPSGPGNEQFF. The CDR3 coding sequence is TGTGCCAGCTCACCGTCTGGGCCGGGCAATGAGCAGTTCTTC.

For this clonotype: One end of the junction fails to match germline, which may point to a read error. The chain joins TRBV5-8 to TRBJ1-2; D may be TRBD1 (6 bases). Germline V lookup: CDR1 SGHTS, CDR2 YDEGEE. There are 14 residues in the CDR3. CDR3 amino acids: CASSFSHIGGGHTF. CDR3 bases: TGTGCCAGCAGCTTTTCCCATATAGGGGGTGGCCACACCTTC.

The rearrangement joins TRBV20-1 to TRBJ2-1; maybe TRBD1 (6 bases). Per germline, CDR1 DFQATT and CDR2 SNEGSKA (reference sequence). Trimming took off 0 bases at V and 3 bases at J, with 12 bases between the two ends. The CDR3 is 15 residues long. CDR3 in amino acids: CSAREGAGIYNEQFF. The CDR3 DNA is TGCAGTGCTAGAGAGGGGGCAGGGATCTACAATGAGCAGTTCTTC.

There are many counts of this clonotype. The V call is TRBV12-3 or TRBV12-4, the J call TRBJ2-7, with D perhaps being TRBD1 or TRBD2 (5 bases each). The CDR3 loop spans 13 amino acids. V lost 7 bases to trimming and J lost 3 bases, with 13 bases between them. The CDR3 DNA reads TGTGCCAGCACCCGGGACCAGGGCTACGAGCAGTACTTC. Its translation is CASTRDQGYEQYF.